The following is a T cell receptor beta chain sequence with its context. Its antigen remains unidentified. The sample is drawn from a study of T cells expressing NK-cell markers. Regarding the study as a whole: Among CD8+ T cells from six donors, dominant NKG2C+ clonotypes accounted for about 1.0-7.0%. Once again these clonotypes came out on top in the CD3+CD56-NKG2C+ fraction of a few donors.

TCRdb reanalyzed the 5' RACE reads and collapses them to one entry per CDR3 protein, without DNA. The listing records hundreds of thousands of distinct CDR3 sequences. The CDR3 length is 14 residues. Germline V gives CDR1 MNHEY, CDR2 SVGEGT. What was sequenced was blood T cells: a sorted CD56 or NKG2C T cell subset, CD4+ or CD8+ T cells, or bulk PBMC T cells (not recorded which). This TCR came from a woman between 18 and 70 years old in good health. The chain carries TRBV6-2 or TRBV6-3 and TRBJ2-3; TCRdb's D call of TRBD2 is untestable without DNA. The CDR3 loop reads CASSYSGGADTQYF.